The T cell receptor (beta chain) under discussion was sequenced for a study of shared clonotypes between healthy human individuals. General study findings and limits: As a rule, naive subsets had a larger estimated richness than memory subsets. Limitation of the genetic and exposure-history diversity represented came from the few donors. When naive CD4 clonotypes were compared across a few donors, approximately 5% were shared.

Looked up from germline, CDR1 is MNHEY and CDR2 is SVGAGI. The CDR3 is 13 residues long. V gave up 6 bases and J gave up 5 bases; unmatched junction bases: 2. This clone was detected once. The antigen remains undetermined. Here immunoSEQ multiplex PCR was the method, and the copy in TCRdb shows in-frame clones only, minus some. The sample lists more than 1,200,000 clones, 98% occurring once. This sequence was found in a man aged 25-45 years in good health. The sample comprised naive CD4+ T cells sorted from blood. Subset here: CD45RA+ positively selected. This chain joins TRBV6-5 and TRBJ2-1; 9 nucleotides line up with TRBD1. In DNA, the CDR3 is TGTGCCAGCAGCAGGACAGGGGACAATGAGCAGTTCTTC. This sequence encodes CASSRTGDNEQFF.